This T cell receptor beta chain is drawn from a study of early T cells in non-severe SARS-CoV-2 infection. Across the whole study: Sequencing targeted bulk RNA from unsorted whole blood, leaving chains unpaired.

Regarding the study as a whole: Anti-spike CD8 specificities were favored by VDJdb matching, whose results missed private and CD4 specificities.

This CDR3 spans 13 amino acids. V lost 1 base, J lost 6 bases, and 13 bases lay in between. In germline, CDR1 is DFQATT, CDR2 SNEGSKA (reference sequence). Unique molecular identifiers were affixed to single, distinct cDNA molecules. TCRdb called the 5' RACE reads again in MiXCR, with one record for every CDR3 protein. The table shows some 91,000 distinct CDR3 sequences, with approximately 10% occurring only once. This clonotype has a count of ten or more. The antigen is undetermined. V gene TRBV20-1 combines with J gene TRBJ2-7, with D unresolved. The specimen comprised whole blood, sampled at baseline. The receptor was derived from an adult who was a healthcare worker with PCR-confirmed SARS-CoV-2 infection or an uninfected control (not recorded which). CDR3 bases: TGCAGTGCTAGAGCGGTCCTCTCTGGCGAGCAGTACTTC. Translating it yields CSARAVLSGEQYF.